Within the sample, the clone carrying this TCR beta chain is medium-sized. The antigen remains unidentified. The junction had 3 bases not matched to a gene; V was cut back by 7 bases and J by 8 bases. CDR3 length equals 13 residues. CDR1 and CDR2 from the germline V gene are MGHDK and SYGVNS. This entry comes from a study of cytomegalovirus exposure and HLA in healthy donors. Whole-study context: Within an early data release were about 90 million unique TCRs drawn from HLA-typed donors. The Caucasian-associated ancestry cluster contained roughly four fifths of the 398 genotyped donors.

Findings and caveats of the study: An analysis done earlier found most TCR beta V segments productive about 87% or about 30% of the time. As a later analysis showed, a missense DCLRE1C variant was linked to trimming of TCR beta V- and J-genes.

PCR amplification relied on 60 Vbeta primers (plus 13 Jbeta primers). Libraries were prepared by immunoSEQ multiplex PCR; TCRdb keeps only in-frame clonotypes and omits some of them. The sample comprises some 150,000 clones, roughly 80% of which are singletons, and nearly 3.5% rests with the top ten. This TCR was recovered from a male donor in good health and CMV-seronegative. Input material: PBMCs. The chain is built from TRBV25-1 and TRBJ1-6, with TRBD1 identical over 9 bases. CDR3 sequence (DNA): TGTGCCAGCACCGACAGGGGGGATTCACCCCTCCACTTT. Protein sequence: CASTDRGDSPLHF. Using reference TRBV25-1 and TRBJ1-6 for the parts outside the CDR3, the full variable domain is EADIYQTPRYLVIGTGKKITLECSQTMGHDKMYWYQQDPGMELHLIHYSYGVNSTEKGDLSSESTVSRIRTEHFPLTLESARPSHTSQYLCASTDRGDSPLHFGNGTRLTVT.